This entry is about one TCR beta chain. The antigen is not known. Possible read error: a much larger clone is one base away. The blood RNA (from unsorted whole blood) was obtained, and germline DNA was also extracted. A sample of 3.5 to 4 milliliters of peripheral blood was taken before surgery. The sample belongs to a study of tumor-infiltrating lymphocytes in primary liver carcinoma. Study overall: All patients had surgically resected primary liver carcinoma.

Study-wide results and limits: Tumor top-250-clone fraction significantly exceeded that of blood (p = 0.039). Between tumor regions, pairs overlapped more than tumor-adjacent and tumor-blood pairs did.

V was clipped by 1 base and J by 1 base; unmatched bases: 5. CDR3 length equals 16 residues. Looked up from germline, CDR1 is SGHKS and CDR2 is YYEKEE (reference sequence). A constant-region primer served to make TCR beta cDNA from approximately 490 ng total RNA. Amplification in three nested multiplex PCR rounds with slightly modified ARM-PCR gave rise to TCR beta libraries. A C-beta reverse primer and TRBV1-TRBV30 forward primers served in each of the first two PCR rounds, at ten to eleven cycles apiece. TCRdb fed the multiplex PCR reads into MiXCR, producing one record per CDR3 protein. The repertoire includes approximately 330,000 distinct CDR3 sequences, approximately 65% of them detected once, and roughly 6.5% sits in the top ten.

Material for sequencing was peripheral blood. This sequence originates from a man aged 35-49 years with primary liver carcinoma and hepatitis B virus infection. The chain combines TRBV5-5 with TRBJ2-5, with 9 bases identical to TRBD1. CDR3 nucleotide sequence: TGTGCCAGCAGCTTGATTGTGACAGGGGGCCAAGAGACCCAGTACTTC. It translates to CASSLIVTGGQETQYF.